The sequence of this TCR beta chain was determined in a study of T cells after yellow fever vaccination. Study-level background: Investigators sorted EM, EMRA, CM and Tscm memory subsets, relying on CD3, CD45RA, CCR7 and CD95.

Points from the study as a whole: CD4 and CD8 compartments shared a small share of clonotypes, likely from convergent recombination. The day 0 sorted memory subsets showed almost all vaccine-responding clonotypes to be undetectable. FACS-sorted repertoires could contain abundant clonotypes contaminating from the bulk population.

CDR1 and CDR2 (germline): SEHNR, FQNEAQ (reference sequence). The CDR3 spans 14 residues. V was pared by 5 bases and J by 2 bases, with 6 bases of the junction left unmatched. MiXCR, applied by TCRdb to the 5' RACE reads, yields one record per CDR3 protein. The sample lists 25,000 to 40,000 distinct CDR3 sequences; less than 8.5% were seen once. Material: PBMCs, either bulk or a sorted T-cell subset (CD4+, CD8+, memory, or dextramer-sorted; not recorded which), obtained on the day of the first yellow fever vaccination. The V call is TRBV7-9, the J call TRBJ2-7, with TRBD1 matching over 7 bases. The receptor was derived from a man aged 18 to 30 who received the YFV17D yellow fever vaccine. CDR3 in amino acids: CASSENRGPYEQYF. The CDR3 DNA sequence: TGTGCCAGCAGCGAGAACAGGGGCCCCTACGAGCAGTACTTC.